In this sample, the clone carrying this TCR beta chain turned up a few times. Antigen unknown. CDR1 and CDR2 (germline): DFQATT, SNEGSKA (reference sequence). The V end lost 0 bases, the J end lost 2 bases, and 16 bases lay between the germline ends. The CDR3 consists of 16 residues. This sample is drawn from a study of glioma-infiltrating T cells. Study-wide results and limits: CDR3 overlap between tissue and blood was very small.

The iRepertoire nested amplicon-rescue multiplex PCR amplified TCR alpha and beta CDR3s from RNA. TCRdb ran MiXCR on the multiplex PCR reads and lists one entry per CDR3 protein. In the table there are 300,000 to 450,000 distinct CDR3 sequences, around 38% of which are singletons. Sample: glioma tissue, nonneoplastic brain tissue, or PBMCs (not recorded which). This sequence was found in a human donor with low-grade glioma or glioblastoma, undergoing nonglioma brain surgery, or in good health (not recorded which). V gene TRBV20-1 combines with J gene TRBJ1-2; possibly TRBD1 for D (5 bases). The CDR3 here is CSARERAPTVNYGYTF. CDR3 DNA: TGCAGTGCTAGAGAGAGGGCCCCGACAGTCAACTATGGCTACACCTTC.